This is a list of T cell receptor beta chains from one sample in a study of shared clonotypes between healthy human individuals. Only in-frame clones appear in the TCRdb table, and some are missing; sequencing was by immunoSEQ multiplex PCR. Of approximately 530,000 clones in the sample, 90% to 97% were seen once. The specimen was naive CD4+ T cells sorted from blood. These receptors were taken from a woman between 25 and 40 years old in good health. Both conserved end residues are part of each CDR3. A D gene is named only where the DNA matches it firmly. Only some rows state a clone size, as once, few, many or a class for expanded clones.

v_call: TRBV19; d_call: -; clone_size: -; j_call: TRBJ1-2; cdr3_aa: CASAFMNGYTF; cdr3_nt: TGTGCCAGTGCCTTTATGAATGGCTACACCTTC
v_call: TRBV29-1; d_call: -; clone_size: once; j_call: TRBJ1-4; cdr3_aa: CSATGTDNEKLFF; cdr3_nt: TGCAGCGCTACCGGGACGGATAATGAAAAACTGTTTTTT
v_call: TRBV27; d_call: TRBD1; clone_size: -; j_call: TRBJ2-7; cdr3_aa: CASSSRQGFSYEQYF; cdr3_nt: TGTGCCAGCAGTTCCCGACAGGGATTCTCCTACGAGCAGTACTTC
v_call: TRBV10-1; d_call: TRBD2; clone_size: -; j_call: TRBJ2-2; cdr3_aa: CASSHTLATGELFF; cdr3_nt: TGCGCCAGCAGCCATACACTAGCGACCGGGGAGCTGTTTTTT
v_call: TRBV14; d_call: -; clone_size: -; j_call: TRBJ1-1; cdr3_aa: CASSQDWSPGQAEAFF; cdr3_nt: TGTGCCAGCAGCCAAGATTGGAGCCCGGGGCAGGCTGAAGCTTTCTTT
v_call: TRBV19; d_call: TRBD2; clone_size: -; j_call: TRBJ2-7; cdr3_aa: CASSIRLAPFSYEQYF; cdr3_nt: TGTGCCAGTAGTATCCGACTAGCGCCCTTCTCCTACGAGCAGTACTTC
v_call: TRBV6-5; d_call: TRBD2; clone_size: -; j_call: TRBJ2-5; cdr3_aa: CASSRDYRETQYF; cdr3_nt: TGTGCCAGCAGTCGGGACTATAGAGAGACCCAGTACTTC
v_call: TRBV19; d_call: -; clone_size: -; j_call: TRBJ2-1; cdr3_aa: CASSSGKYNEQFF; cdr3_nt: TGTGCCAGTAGTTCCGGGAAATACAATGAGCAGTTCTTC
v_call: TRBV28; d_call: -; clone_size: -; j_call: TRBJ2-6; cdr3_aa: CASSPPMNSGANVLTF; cdr3_nt: TGTGCCAGCAGTCCTCCCATGAACTCTGGGGCCAACGTCCTGACTTTC
v_call: TRBV5-1; d_call: TRBD1; clone_size: -; j_call: TRBJ2-5; cdr3_aa: CASSPTGEVETQYF; cdr3_nt: TGCGCCAGCAGCCCGACAGGGGAGGTGGAGACCCAGTACTTC
v_call: TRBV7-6; d_call: -; clone_size: -; j_call: TRBJ2-5; cdr3_aa: CASSLGSTGHQETQYF; cdr3_nt: TGTGCCAGCAGCTTAGGATCGACGGGACACCAAGAGACCCAGTACTTC
v_call: TRBV9; d_call: TRBD1; clone_size: -; j_call: TRBJ2-1; cdr3_aa: CASSPRTGGNSRYNEQFF; cdr3_nt: TGTGCCAGCAGCCCCAGGACAGGGGGAAATTCTCGGTACAATGAGCAGTTCTTC
v_call: TRBV4-1; d_call: -; clone_size: -; j_call: TRBJ1-1; cdr3_aa: CASSPGTRRPNTEAFF; cdr3_nt: TGCGCCAGCAGTCCAGGTACACGCAGGCCGAACACTGAAGCTTTCTTT
v_call: TRBV5-1; d_call: -; clone_size: -; j_call: TRBJ2-7; cdr3_aa: CASSWGPVQENSYEQYF; cdr3_nt: TGCGCCAGCAGCTGGGGGCCGGTCCAGGAAAATTCCTACGAGCAGTACTTC
v_call: TRBV10-2; d_call: TRBD2; clone_size: once; j_call: TRBJ2-5; cdr3_aa: CASSARESKETQYF; cdr3_nt: TGCGCCAGCAGTGCGCGGGAGAGTAAAGAGACCCAGTACTTC
v_call: TRBV7-9; d_call: -; clone_size: -; j_call: TRBJ1-3; cdr3_aa: CASSLSGVGGNTIYF; cdr3_nt: TGTGCCAGCAGCTTAAGCGGGGTAGGAGGAAACACCATATATTTT
v_call: TRBV5-1; d_call: -; clone_size: -; j_call: TRBJ2-1; cdr3_aa: CASSLTSGTYNEQFF; cdr3_nt: TGCGCCAGCAGCTTGACCAGCGGAACCTACAATGAGCAGTTCTTC
v_call: TRBV5-1; d_call: TRBD1; clone_size: once; j_call: TRBJ2-1; cdr3_aa: CASSSGTGGNEQFF; cdr3_nt: TGCGCCAGCAGCTCCGGGACAGGGGGCAATGAGCAGTTCTTC
v_call: TRBV5-1; d_call: -; clone_size: -; j_call: TRBJ2-5; cdr3_aa: CASSLLPASVETQYF; cdr3_nt: TGCGCCAGCAGCTTGTTGCCGGCCAGCGTGGAGACCCAGTACTTC
v_call: TRBV28; d_call: -; clone_size: once; j_call: TRBJ2-1; cdr3_aa: CASRERSYNEQFF; cdr3_nt: TGTGCCAGCAGAGAGAGGTCCTACAATGAGCAGTTCTTC
v_call: TRBV28; d_call: -; clone_size: -; j_call: TRBJ2-7; cdr3_aa: CASIPSGTSYEQYF; cdr3_nt: TGTGCCAGCATCCCTTCAGGGACGTCCTACGAGCAGTACTTC
v_call: TRBV27; d_call: TRBD2; clone_size: -; j_call: TRBJ2-3; cdr3_aa: CASRSLGGFTDTQYF; cdr3_nt: TGTGCCAGCAGGTCCCTGGGGGGGTTCACAGATACGCAGTATTTT
v_call: TRBV6-5; d_call: -; clone_size: -; j_call: TRBJ1-2; cdr3_aa: CASSYSGAGGYTF; cdr3_nt: TGTGCCAGCAGTTACTCGGGGGCGGGTGGCTACACCTTC
v_call: TRBV28; d_call: TRBD1; clone_size: -; j_call: TRBJ1-1; cdr3_aa: CASSLDRGASTEAFF; cdr3_nt: TGTGCCAGCAGTCTGGACAGGGGCGCAAGCACTGAAGCTTTCTTT
v_call: TRBV5-1; d_call: TRBD2; clone_size: once; j_call: TRBJ2-7; cdr3_aa: CASSILGAGVSYEQYF; cdr3_nt: TGCGCCAGCAGCATCCTAGGAGCGGGAGTCAGTTACGAGCAGTACTTC